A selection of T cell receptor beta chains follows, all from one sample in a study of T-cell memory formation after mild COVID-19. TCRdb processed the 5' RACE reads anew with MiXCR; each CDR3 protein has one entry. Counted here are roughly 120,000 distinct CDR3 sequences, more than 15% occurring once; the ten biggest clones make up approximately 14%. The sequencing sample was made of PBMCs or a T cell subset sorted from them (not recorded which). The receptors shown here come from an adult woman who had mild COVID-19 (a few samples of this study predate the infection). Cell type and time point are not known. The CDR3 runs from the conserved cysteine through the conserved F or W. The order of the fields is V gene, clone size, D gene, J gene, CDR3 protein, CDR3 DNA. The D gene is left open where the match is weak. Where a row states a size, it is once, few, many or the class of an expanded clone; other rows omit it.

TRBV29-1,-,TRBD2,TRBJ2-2,CSVGYGERDGELFF,TGCAGCGTTGGTTACGGGGAGCGGGACGGGGAGCTGTTTTTT
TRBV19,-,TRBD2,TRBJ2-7,CASSIRGGTYEQYF,TGTGCCAGTAGTATACGCGGGGGAACCTACGAGCAGTACTTC
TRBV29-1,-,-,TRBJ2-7,CSVEEPVSYEQYF,TGCAGCGTTGAAGAGCCAGTCTCCTACGAGCAGTACTTC
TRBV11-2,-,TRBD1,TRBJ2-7,CASSLASGQGAYEQYF,TGTGCCAGCAGCTTAGCCTCGGGACAGGGGGCTTACGAGCAGTACTTC
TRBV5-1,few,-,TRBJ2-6,CASSLATGSGANVLTF,TGCGCCAGCAGCTTGGCTACAGGTTCTGGGGCCAACGTCCTGACTTTC
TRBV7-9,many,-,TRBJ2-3,CASSPGVTTSTDTQYF,TGTGCCAGCAGCCCCGGGGTTACCACTAGCACAGATACGCAGTATTTT
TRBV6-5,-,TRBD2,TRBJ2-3,CASSYGPASGRADTQYF,TGTGCCAGCAGTTACGGCCCGGCTAGCGGGAGGGCGGATACGCAGTATTTT
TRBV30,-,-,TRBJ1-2,CARRQGLNYGYTF,TGTGCTCGGAGGCAGGGGCTGAACTATGGCTACACCTTC
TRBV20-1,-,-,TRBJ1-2,CSADVRGNYGYTF,TGCAGTGCGGACGTTAGGGGAAACTATGGCTACACCTTC
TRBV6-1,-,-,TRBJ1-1,CASSENRGGGTEAFF,TGTGCCAGCAGTGAAAATCGGGGAGGGGGCACTGAAGCTTTCTTT
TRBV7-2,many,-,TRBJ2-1,CASSLANEQFF,TGTGCCAGCAGCTTAGCGAATGAGCAGTTCTTC
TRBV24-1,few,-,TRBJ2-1,CATSDLAVGARNEQFF,TGTGCCACCAGTGATTTGGCCGTGGGGGCGCGAAATGAGCAGTTCTTC
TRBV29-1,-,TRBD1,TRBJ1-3,CSVPDRGTIYF,TGCAGCGTTCCTGACAGGGGGACCATATATTTT
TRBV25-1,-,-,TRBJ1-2,CASSDNLSFLTF,TGTGCCAGCAGTGATAATTTATCCTTTCTCACCTTC
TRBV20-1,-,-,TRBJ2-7,CSARGGKTYEQYF,TGCAGTGCTAGAGGGGGTAAAACCTACGAGCAGTACTTC
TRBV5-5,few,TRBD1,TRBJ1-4,CASSLSGTAGEKLFF,TGTGCCAGCAGCTTAAGCGGGACAGCCGGTGAAAAACTGTTTTTT
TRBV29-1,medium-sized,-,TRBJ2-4,CSGGTLNIQYF,TGCAGCGGTGGGACCTTAAACATTCAGTACTTC
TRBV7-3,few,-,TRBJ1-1,CASSSSSLQVPGRGTEAFF,TGTGCCAGCAGCTCCTCCTCACTCCAAGTCCCTGGTAGGGGCACTGAAGCTTTCTTT
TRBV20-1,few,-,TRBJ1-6,CSALPGQRNSPLHF,TGCAGTGCCCTCCCGGGACAAAGGAATTCACCCCTCCACTTT
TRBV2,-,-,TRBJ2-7,CASSELAPPAF,TGTGCCAGCAGTGAATTAGCGCCTCCGGCTTTC
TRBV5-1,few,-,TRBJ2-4,CASSLGQGKNIQYF,TGCGCCAGCAGCTTGGGTCAGGGTAAAAACATTCAGTACTTC
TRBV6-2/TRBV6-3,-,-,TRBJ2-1,CASSMAGNEQFF,TGTGCCAGCTCCATGGCGGGGAATGAGCAGTTCTTC
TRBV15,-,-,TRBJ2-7,CATSREREADEQYF,TGTGCCACCAGCAGAGAACGAGAGGCGGACGAGCAGTACTTC
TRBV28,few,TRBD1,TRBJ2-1,CASSSPGTGKVAEQFF,TGTGCCAGCAGTTCCCCCGGGACAGGGAAGGTTGCTGAGCAGTTCTTC
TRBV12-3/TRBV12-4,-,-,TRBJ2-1,CASVSGGNEQFF,TGTGCCAGCGTTAGTGGGGGCAATGAGCAGTTCTTC
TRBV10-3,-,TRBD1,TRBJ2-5,CAISESGQAGGTQYF,TGTGCCATCAGTGAGTCCGGACAGGCTGGGGGGACCCAGTACTTC
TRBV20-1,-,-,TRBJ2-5,CSARRTQWRETQYF,TGCAGTGCTAGAAGGACCCAATGGCGGGAGACCCAGTACTTC
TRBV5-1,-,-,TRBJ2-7,CASSLASIGPYEQYF,TGCGCCAGCAGCTTGGCCTCGATTGGCCCCTACGAGCAGTACTTC
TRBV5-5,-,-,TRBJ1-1,CASNTRQAAEAFF,TGTGCCAGCAACACCCGACAGGCCGCGGAAGCTTTCTTT
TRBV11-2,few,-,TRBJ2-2,CASSLIAGENTGELFF,TGTGCCAGCAGCTTAATCGCGGGTGAGAACACCGGGGAGCTGTTTTTT
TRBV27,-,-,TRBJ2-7,CASSLANAGEQYF,TGTGCCAGCAGTTTAGCTAACGCGGGCGAGCAGTACTTC
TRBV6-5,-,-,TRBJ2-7,CASSPGPISYEQYF,TGTGCCAGCAGCCCCGGGCCGATCTCCTACGAGCAGTACTTC
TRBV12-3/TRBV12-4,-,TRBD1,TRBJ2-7,CASSLRQGDRGQYF,TGTGCCAGCAGCCTGAGGCAGGGGGACCGGGGGCAGTACTTC
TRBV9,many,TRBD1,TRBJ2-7,CASSVGDRTTYEQYF,TGTGCCAGCAGCGTCGGGGACAGGACTACCTACGAGCAGTACTTC
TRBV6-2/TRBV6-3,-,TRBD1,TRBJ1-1,CASTATGMNTEAFF,TGTGCCAGCACCGCGACAGGGATGAACACTGAAGCTTTCTTT
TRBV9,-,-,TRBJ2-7,CASSVDLNEGEQYF,TGTGCCAGCAGCGTAGACCTAAACGAGGGCGAGCAGTACTTC
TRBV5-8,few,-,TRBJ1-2,CASSLAAHNYGYTF,TGTGCCAGCAGCTTGGCCGCCCATAACTATGGCTACACCTTC
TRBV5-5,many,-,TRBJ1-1,CASSLATGNTEAFF,TGTGCCAGCAGCTTGGCGACGGGGAACACTGAAGCTTTCTTT
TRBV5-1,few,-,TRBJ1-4,CASSLERHRNEKLFF,TGCGCCAGCAGCTTGGAACGTCACAGGAATGAAAAACTGTTTTTT
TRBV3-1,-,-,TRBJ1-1,CASSQDNGAFF,TGTGCCAGCAGCCAAGATAACGGCGCTTTCTTT
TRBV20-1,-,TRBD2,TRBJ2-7,CSARGYTPRTSGAYEQYF,TGCAGTGCTAGGGGCTATACCCCCAGGACTAGCGGGGCCTACGAGCAGTACTTC
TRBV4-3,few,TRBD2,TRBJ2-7,CASSQETSGSHEQYF,TGCGCCAGCAGCCAAGAGACTAGCGGGAGCCACGAGCAGTACTTC
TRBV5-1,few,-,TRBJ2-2,CASSPTGPTGELFF,TGCGCCAGCAGCCCCACGGGGCCCACCGGGGAGCTGTTTTTT
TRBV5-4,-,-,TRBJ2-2,CASSPIPPGANGELFF,TGTGCCAGCAGCCCCATACCCCCGGGGGCCAACGGGGAGCTGTTTTTT
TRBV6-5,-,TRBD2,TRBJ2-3,CASSYGTSGRSTDTQYF,TGTGCCAGCAGTTACGGGACTAGCGGGAGGAGCACAGATACGCAGTATTTT
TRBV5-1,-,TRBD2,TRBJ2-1,CASSKVGTSGTPNEQFF,TGCGCCAGCAGCAAAGTTGGGACTAGCGGAACCCCAAATGAGCAGTTCTTC
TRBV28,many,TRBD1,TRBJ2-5,CASSPPGQGKETQYF,TGTGCCAGCAGTCCCCCGGGACAGGGGAAAGAGACCCAGTACTTC
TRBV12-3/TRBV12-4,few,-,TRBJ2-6,CASTSGRVGSGANVLTF,TGTGCCAGCACCTCCGGCAGGGTAGGCTCTGGGGCCAACGTCCTGACTTTC
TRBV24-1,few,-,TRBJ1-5,CATSGGRTNQPQHF,TGTGCCACCAGTGGGGGACGGACCAATCAGCCCCAGCATTTT
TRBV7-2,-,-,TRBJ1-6,CASSSDRLNSPLHF,TGTGCCAGCAGCTCGGACAGACTTAATTCACCCCTCCACTTT